The clone carrying this T cell receptor (beta chain) turned up a few times. The antigen is not known. This entry is derived from a study of blood T cells in healthy people across ages. CDR1 MNHNS and CDR2 SASEGT come from the germline V gene. This CDR3 contains 15 residues. V was clipped by 2 bases and J by 7 bases; unmatched bases: 5. Samples each had at least 5 micrograms of total RNA extracted. Then a second PCR, running about 7 to 11 cycles, was carried out with a sample-barcoded 5' primer and a J-beta primer mix. Paired-end reads containing CDR3 totaled no fewer than 3 million for each sample. MiXCR was run by TCRdb on the 5' RACE reads, yielding one entry per CDR3 protein. The top ten clones hold around 23% of a sample with roughly 1.9 million distinct CDR3 sequences, about two fifths of them seen once. Regarding the study as a whole: PBMCs left unsorted prevented a conclusive naive versus antigen-experienced comparison.

Sequencing input: blood. The origin of this receptor is a human donor in good health. The chain couples TRBV6-1 to TRBJ2-1, with 10 nucleotides matching TRBD2. The CDR3 reads CASSEFSGGRNEQFF. CDR3 nucleotides: TGTGCCAGCAGTGAATTTAGCGGGGGGCGGAATGAGCAGTTCTTC.